The 32 T cell receptor beta chains listed next were all sequenced from one sample in a study of PD-1 blockade in classical Hodgkin lymphoma (dated by TCRdb to about 2020). The time point tag for this specimen amounts to: cycle 4 day 1 (C4D1), after six to seven weeks of nivolumab. All trial patients had relapsed after autologous stem cell transplantation, with cohorts A, B and C differing in prior brentuximab vedotin exposure. Library generation was performed with the immunoSEQ multiplex PCR assay. TCRdb obtained this table from immuneACCESS and retained in-frame rearrangements with V and J assigned. These tables miss some clones; where compared with another copy, unresolved V genes account for less than half of the shortfall, and the remainder is unexplained. This sample gives about 94,000 clones in total; approximately 94% of them show up just once. The ten largest account for less than 2% of the sample.

The specimen comprised peripheral blood mononuclear cells (PBMCs), sampled before the fourth cycle of nivolumab. Receptors originate from a human donor with classical Hodgkin lymphoma.

This chain links TRBV5-1 with TRBJ1-1; TRBD1 matches at 7 bases. This CDR3 has 14 residues. Germline CDR1 is SGHRS and CDR2 is YFSETQ. After removal of 5 bases from V and 2 bases from J, the junction contained 6 bases not matched to a gene. CDR3 DNA sequence: TGCGCCAGCAGGCCCGGGACAGATAACACTGAAGCTTTCTTT. It translates to CASRPGTDNTEAFF.

The chain has TRBV25-1 and TRBJ1-4; the D gene is possibly TRBD1 (5 bases). The CDR3 runs to 14 residues. From germline, CDR1 is MGHDK and CDR2 SYGVNS. V was shortened by 7 bases and J by 7 bases, with 16 bases between the two germline ends. Here the CDR3 DNA reads TGTGCCAGCACCTCGCTCGACAGATCTGAAAAACTGTTTTTT. As protein: CASTSLDRSEKLFF.

The CDR3 reads CASSLGSTQMAQYF. The CDR3, as DNA: TGTGCCAGCAGTTTAGGCAGTACCCAGATGGCCCAGTACTTC. The genes are TRBV28 and TRBJ2-5; D not certain. CDR3 length: 14 amino acids. Per germline, CDR1 MDHEN and CDR2 SYDVKM. The V gene lost 2 bases and the J gene lost 9 bases, with 16 bases spanning the gap.

This sequence joins TRBV19 and TRBJ1-2; possible D gene TRBD1, 5 bases. The CDR3 is 14 residues long. The V gene's germline CDR1 is LNHDA and CDR2 SQIVND (reference sequence). V lost 5 bases and J lost 0, with 10 bases in between. Here the CDR3 reads CASSLTAANYGYTF. The CDR3 coding sequence is TGTGCCAGTAGTTTGACAGCGGCTAACTATGGCTACACCTTC. Based on the CDR3 plus reference TRBV19 and TRBJ1-2, the full variable domain is DGGITQSPKYLFRKEGQNVTLSCEQNLNHDAMYWYRQDPGQGLRLIYYSQIVNDFQKGDIAEGYSVSREKKESFPLTVTSAQKNPTAFYLCASSLTAANYGYTFGSGTRLTVV.

The rearrangement joins TRBV6-4 to TRBJ2-1; 10 bases align to TRBD1. Trimming removed 7 bases from V and 9 bases from J; junction bases left unmatched: 6. The germline gives CDR1 MRHNA, CDR2 SNTAGT. CDR3 length: 13 amino acids. CDR3 residues: CASKGQGSGEQFF. The CDR3 DNA is TGTGCCAGCAAGGGACAGGGGAGCGGTGAGCAGTTCTTC.

The genes are TRBV5-1 and TRBJ2-1, with 7 bases matching TRBD2. V shed 2 bases, J shed 7 bases, and the junction held 6 bases outside the gene matches. The CDR3 has 14 amino acids. Germline CDR1 and CDR2: SGHRS and YFSETQ. CDR3 in DNA: TGCGCCAGCAGCTTCCGGGAGGCGCTTAATGAGCAGTTCTTC. Translating gives CASSFREALNEQFF.

In its sample, this clone was seen once. The genes are TRBV30 and TRBJ1-4; D perhaps matches TRBD1 (6 bases). The CDR3 has 16 residues. V lost 3 bases, J lost 3 bases, and 17 bases lay in between. Per the germline V gene, CDR1 is GTSNPN and CDR2 is SVGIG (reference sequence). Here the CDR3 reads CAWSWGRGGANEKLFF. CDR3 bases: TGTGCCTGGAGCTGGGGGCGTGGGGGGGCTAATGAAAAACTGTTTTTT.

The V gene is TRBV28, the J gene TRBJ2-1, with 12 nucleotides matching TRBD2. Unmatched junction bases numbered 21, after V lost 9 bases and J lost 9 bases. The length of the CDR3 is 18 residues. From germline, CDR1 is MDHEN and CDR2 SYDVKM. The CDR3 region has the DNA TGTGCCAGTTATCCTCCTGGGCTAGCGGGAGGGTCCGGAGGTGAGCAGTTCTTC. It translates to CASYPPGLAGGSGGEQFF.

This clone was picked up a small number of times. The gene calls are TRBV19 and TRBJ1-5; 9 bases are a match to TRBD1. Germline values: CDR1 LNHDA, CDR2 SQIVND (reference sequence). This CDR3 contains 14 residues. The ends lost 4 bases at V and 6 bases at J; junction bases unmatched: 4. The CDR3, as DNA: TGTGCCAGTAGTAAACAGGGGGCTTTTCAGCCCCAGCATTTT. Translation: CASSKQGAFQPQHF. Looking up the rest from reference TRBV19 and TRBJ1-5 gives the full variable domain: DGGITQSPKYLFRKEGQNVTLSCEQNLNHDAMYWYRQDPGQGLRLIYYSQIVNDFQKGDIAEGYSVSREKKESFPLTVTSAQKNPTAFYLCASSKQGAFQPQHFGDGTRLSIL.

This sequence joins TRBV5-1 and TRBJ1-1; D ambiguous. Germline CDR1 and CDR2: SGHRS and YFSETQ. CDR3 length: 13 residues. The ends were cut back, 0 bases at V and 5 bases at J, with 8 bases in the middle. The CDR3 DNA reads as TGCGCCAGCAGCTTGGATAGGGAGACTGAAGCTTTCTTT. This encodes CASSLDRETEAFF. Looking up the rest from reference TRBV5-1 and TRBJ1-1 gives the full variable domain: KAGVTQTPRYLIKTRGQQVTLSCSPISGHRSVSWYQQTPGQGLQFLFEYFSETQRNKGNFPGRFSGRQFSNSRSEMNVSTLELGDSALYLCASSLDRETEAFFGQGTRLTVV.

The V gene is TRBV6-1, the J gene TRBJ1-2; D not resolved. The CDR3 totals 9 residues. Germline V lookup: CDR1 MNHNS, CDR2 SASEGT. V was trimmed by 10 bases and J by 8 bases, leaving 8 bases between them. Here the CDR3 DNA reads TGTGCCACCTCGACGGGCTACACCTTC. As protein: CATSTGYTF.

The rearrangement links TRBV6-6 to TRBJ1-4; 8 nucleotides line up with TRBD1. The germline V gene encodes CDR1 MNHNY and CDR2 SVGAGI (reference sequence). There are 14 residues in the CDR3. The ends lost 6 bases at V and 4 bases at J; junction bases unmatched: 4. In nucleotides, the CDR3 is TGTGCCAGCAGGCCGGACAGGGTTAATGAAAAACTGTTTTTT. Translation: CASRPDRVNEKLFF.

V and J are TRBV10-3 and TRBJ1-1; 8 positions match TRBD1. Trimming removed 10 bases from V and 11 bases from J; junction bases left unmatched: 12. CDR1 and CDR2 from the germline V gene are ENHRY and SYGVKD. CDR3 size: 12 residues. The CDR3 loop reads CATRPGTGSAFF. The CDR3 nucleotides read TGTGCCACCCGTCCCGGGACAGGCTCCGCTTTCTTT.

The chain combines TRBV19 with TRBJ1-1, with 10 positions matching TRBD1. In germline, CDR1 is LNHDA, CDR2 SQIVND (reference sequence). With V trimmed by 5 bases and J by 2 bases, 8 bases remained unmatched. CDR3 length: 16 amino acids. Here the CDR3 reads CASSDRGRIRNTEAFF. The CDR3 nucleotides are TGTGCCAGTAGTGACAGGGGGCGGATCAGAAACACTGAAGCTTTCTTT.

The rearrangement uses TRBV6-5 and TRBJ1-5, with 9 nucleotides matching TRBD1. Losses at the gene ends were 5 bases for V and 1 base for J; bases not matched to a gene: 3. The CDR3 is 15 residues long. Germline V gene data show CDR1 as MNHEY and CDR2 as SVGAGI. CDR3 sequence (DNA): TGTGCCAGCAGTGGAACAGGGGGCAGCAATCAGCCCCAGCATTTT. Its protein product is CASSGTGGSNQPQHF.

V is TRBV18 and J is TRBJ1-5; perhaps TRBD1 as D (5 bases). Trimming removed 2 bases from V and 5 bases from J, with 7 bases in between. This CDR3 has 13 residues. CDR1 and CDR2 from the germline V gene are KGHSH and LQKENI. As DNA, the CDR3 is TGTGCCAGCTCACCAGGGGCCGATCAGCCCCAGCATTTT. Translation gives CASSPGADQPQHF.

In its sample, this clone is medium-sized (0.01 to 0.1%). In nucleotides, the CDR3 is TGTGCCAGCTCACCCCTCCCTTCCCTAGCGGAAGCGCTAGATACGCAGTATTTT. Its translation is CASSPLPSLAEALDTQYF. The genes are TRBV18 and TRBJ2-3; TRBD2 matches 7 bases. The CDR3 consists of 18 residues. Germline CDR1 and CDR2: KGHSH and LQKENI. The V segment lost 3 bases and the J segment 5 bases; nucleotides outside the gene matches: 17.

This rearrangement joins TRBV6-5 to TRBJ1-2; 7 bases agree with TRBD1. Germline CDR1 MNHEY, CDR2 SVGAGI. The CDR3 runs to 16 residues. Trimming took 0 bases from V and 4 from J; bases not matched to a gene: 8. The CDR3 spells CASSYSNRGLIYGYTF. The CDR3 DNA sequence: TGTGCCAGCAGTTACTCGAACAGGGGCCTAATCTATGGCTACACCTTC.

The V gene is TRBV19, the J gene TRBJ2-2; D gene uncertain. Germline CDR1 reads LNHDA; CDR2 reads SQIVND (reference sequence). Trimming stripped 7 bases from V and 1 base from J, with 4 bases between. The CDR3 loop spans 12 amino acids. CDR3 in amino acids: CASKMNTGELFF. CDR3 coding DNA: TGTGCCAGTAAAATGAACACCGGGGAGCTGTTTTTT.

This chain links TRBV9 with TRBJ2-5, with 11 positions matching TRBD2. V shed 0 bases, J shed 0 bases, and the junction held 4 bases outside the gene matches. The CDR3 contains 17 residues. Germline lookup yields CDR1 SGDLS and CDR2 YYNGEE. Here the CDR3 DNA reads TGTGCCAGCAGCGTAGCTACTAGCGGGGGAAACCAAGAGACCCAGTACTTC. Its translation: CASSVATSGGNQETQYF.

V is TRBV27 and J is TRBJ2-1, with unresolved D. Germline lookup yields CDR1 MNHEY and CDR2 SMNVEV (reference sequence). Trimming removed 3 bases at V and 9 bases at J, with 6 bases between. There are 11 residues in the CDR3. CDR3 in DNA: TGTGCCAGCAGTTTTGGGCGTGAGCAGTTCTTC. Its protein is CASSFGREQFF.

The V call is TRBV11-3, the J call TRBJ2-1; D assignment may be TRBD1 or TRBD2 (5 bases each). The length of the CDR3 is 12 residues. V lost 3 bases, J lost 10 bases, and 10 bases lay in between. Germline CDR1 and CDR2: SGHNT and YENEEA. CDR3 sequence reads: CASSFSGDEQFF. The CDR3 DNA is TGTGCCAGCAGCTTTTCCGGGGACGAGCAGTTCTTC.

This clone has more than one count but fewer than ten. This chain connects TRBV7-9 to TRBJ1-2; 10 bases agree with TRBD1. The CDR3 is 16 residues long. With 4 bases clipped from V and 7 bases from J, the junction kept 12 bases outside the gene matches. Germline assignment: CDR1 SEHNR and CDR2 FQNEAQ (reference sequence). CDR3 DNA sequence: TGTGCCAGCAGCTACGGGACAGGGGTCAGGTCGATTGGCTACACCTTC. It translates to CASSYGTGVRSIGYTF.

The chain combines TRBV7-3 with TRBJ1-2, with TRBD1 as a possible D gene (6 bases). The CDR3 contains 13 residues. Germline V CDR1 and CDR2: SGHTA, FQGTGA. Deletions cut 4 bases from V and 7 bases from J, with 13 bases between. CDR3 in amino acids: CASSSPGTLGYTF. The CDR3, as DNA: TGTGCCAGCAGCTCCCCCGGGACACTTGGCTACACCTTC.

The rearrangement joins TRBV19 to TRBJ1-4; possibly TRBD1 for D (5 bases). The CDR3 spans 15 residues. Germline CDR1 and CDR2: LNHDA and SQIVND (reference sequence). The V and J ends lost 4 bases and 5 bases respectively, with 14 bases between them. The CDR3, as DNA: TGTGCCAGTAGTACACTAAGGGGTCGAAATGAAAAACTGTTTTTT. Its protein product is CASSTLRGRNEKLFF.

V and J are TRBV4-1 and TRBJ2-3; D could derive from TRBD1 or TRBD2 (5 bases each). Trimming cost V 4 bases and J 1 base, with 9 bases left between them. This CDR3 is 14 amino acids long. CDR1 and CDR2 (germline): MGHRA, YSYEKL. CDR3 protein: CASSLPGRTDTQYF. The CDR3 nucleotides read TGCGCCAGCAGCCTACCGGGGCGCACAGATACGCAGTATTTT.

This chain links TRBV14 with TRBJ2-5; D unresolved. CDR3 length: 16 residues. CDR1 SGHDN and CDR2 FVKESK come from the germline V gene. The germline V and J ends were trimmed by 1 base and 2 bases, with 14 bases remaining between them. CDR3 residues: CASSQGLGISQETQYF. The CDR3 region has the DNA TGTGCCAGCAGCCAAGGGTTGGGCATTTCGCAAGAGACCCAGTACTTC.

This sequence joins TRBV2 and TRBJ2-5, with 10 bases that match TRBD2. From germline, CDR1 is SNHLY and CDR2 FYNNEI. This CDR3 is built from 12 residues. After removal of 10 bases from V and 6 bases from J, the junction contained 5 bases not matched to a gene. CDR3 in DNA: TGTGCCACGGAGCGGGAGGGAAAGACCCAGTACTTC. The encoded protein is CATEREGKTQYF.

The chain employs TRBV2 and TRBJ2-7; D is perhaps TRBD1 (5 bases). Trimming took off 6 bases at V and 2 bases at J, with 11 bases between the two ends. Germline V gives CDR1 SNHLY, CDR2 FYNNEI. This CDR3 is 13 amino acids long. The CDR3 region is CASSRQLAYEQYF. CDR3 coding DNA: TGTGCCAGCAGCAGACAGCTTGCCTACGAGCAGTACTTC.

A word on this clone: Distinct nucleotide sequences in the sample also encode this CDR3. V is TRBV30 and J is TRBJ1-2; D is uncertain. V lost 0 bases and J lost 5, with 10 bases in between. This CDR3 has 13 amino acids. Germline V gene lookup returns CDR1 GTSNPN and CDR2 SVGIG (reference sequence). The CDR3 coding sequence is TGTGCCTGGAGTGTACCTCAGATTTATGGCTACACCTTC. Translating gives CAWSVPQIYGYTF.

This clone was found once. The chain is built from TRBV14 and TRBJ2-7; 8 bases are shared with TRBD2. The J segment lost 3 bases and the V segment lost 0 bases, leaving 7 bases of the junction unmatched. Germline assignment: CDR1 SGHDN and CDR2 FVKESK. CDR3 length equals 16 residues. The DNA for the CDR3 is TGTGCCAGCAGCCAAGATACAGGTACTAGCGGCTACGAGCAGTACTTC. The encoded protein is CASSQDTGTSGYEQYF.

The chain recombines TRBV6-5 with TRBJ2-3, with 7 bases fitting TRBD2. This CDR3 has 16 amino acids. The ends lost 2 bases at V and 3 bases at J; junction bases unmatched: 8. The germline gives CDR1 MNHEY, CDR2 SVGAGI. The CDR3 sequence: CASSYGGGRRTDTQYF. CDR3 DNA: TGTGCCAGCAGTTACGGAGGCGGGAGAAGGACAGATACGCAGTATTTT.